These T cell receptor beta chains were read from a single sample in a study of PD-L1 blockade in urothelial cancer. Assay: immunoSEQ multiplex PCR; the TCRdb copy retains only in-frame clones and omits some. The sample has 32,000 or so clones; approximately 87% are singletons. Sequencing used PBMCs, obtained around atezolizumab (anti-PD-L1) treatment. These receptors originate from a man in his sixties with urothelial cancer. CDR3s include the opening cysteine and the closing phenylalanine or tryptophan. Fields, in order: D gene, clone size, J gene, V gene, CDR3 protein, CDR3 DNA. D genes are given only for firm matches. Rows give clone size only sometimes, using once, few, many, or a class for an expanded clone.

D: -
size: -
J: TRBJ1-1
V: TRBV6-1
CDR3: CASSQITGYTEAFF
DNA: TGTGCCAGCAGTCAAATCACAGGATACACTGAAGCTTTCTTT

D: TRBD2
size: -
J: TRBJ2-3
V: TRBV7-8
CDR3: CASSSYLAGPATSTDTQYF
DNA: TGTGCCAGCAGCTCCTACCTAGCGGGTCCCGCCACTAGCACAGATACGCAGTATTTT

D: -
size: -
J: TRBJ1-1
V: TRBV11-2
CDR3: CASSPGRGVNTEAFF
DNA: TGTGCCAGCAGCCCAGGCCGGGGAGTGAACACTGAAGCTTTCTTT

D: TRBD1
size: few
J: TRBJ2-7
V: TRBV5-1
CDR3: CASSLAHPGQSYEQYF
DNA: TGCGCCAGCAGCTTGGCACATCCGGGACAGTCCTACGAGCAGTACTTC

D: -
size: once
J: TRBJ2-3
V: TRBV5-1
CDR3: CASSLLGVADTDTQYF
DNA: TGCGCCAGCAGCCTTCTCGGGGTAGCGGACACAGATACGCAGTATTTT

D: -
size: -
J: TRBJ1-2
V: TRBV29-1
CDR3: CSAALGTEYGYTF
DNA: TGCAGCGCTGCTCTGGGGACTGAATATGGCTACACCTTC

D: -
size: -
J: TRBJ2-7
V: TRBV10-2
CDR3: CASSQQGYEQYF
DNA: TGCGCCAGCAGCCAACAGGGTTACGAGCAGTACTTC

D: -
size: -
J: TRBJ1-4
V: TRBV7-2
CDR3: CASSLGWEGKLFF
DNA: TGTGCCAGCAGCTTAGGCTGGGAGGGAAAACTGTTTTTT

D: -
size: -
J: TRBJ1-2
V: TRBV6-6
CDR3: CASRPRQPLWGYTF
DNA: TGTGCCAGCAGACCTCGACAGCCCTTGTGGGGCTACACCTTC

D: -
size: -
J: TRBJ2-7
V: TRBV7-8
CDR3: CASSLDLGGSPYEQYF
DNA: TGTGCCAGCAGCTTAGATCTCGGCGGGTCCCCCTACGAGCAGTACTTC

D: -
size: -
J: TRBJ2-5
V: TRBV6-5
CDR3: CASSYTAEETQYF
DNA: TGTGCCAGCAGTTACACAGCCGAAGAGACCCAGTACTTC

D: -
size: -
J: TRBJ1-2
V: TRBV11-2
CDR3: CASSFTGTYGYTF
DNA: TGTGCCAGCAGCTTCACAGGAACCTATGGCTACACCTTC

D: -
size: -
J: TRBJ2-3
V: TRBV5-4
CDR3: CASSQTLAIPDTQYF
DNA: TGTGCCAGCAGCCAGACCTTAGCGATCCCAGATACGCAGTATTTT

D: TRBD1
size: -
J: TRBJ1-2
V: TRBV6-5
CDR3: CASSPGETGDYGYTF
DNA: TGTGCCAGCAGCCCCGGGGAGACAGGGGACTATGGCTACACCTTC

D: -
size: -
J: TRBJ1-2
V: TRBV29-1
CDR3: CSVDRSGYTF
DNA: TGCAGCGTTGACCGGTCGGGCTACACCTTC

D: TRBD2
size: -
J: TRBJ2-7
V: TRBV12-5
CDR3: CASGAAGGSYEQYF
DNA: TGTGCTAGTGGGGCGGCGGGAGGCTCCTACGAGCAGTACTTC

D: -
size: -
J: TRBJ2-3
V: TRBV27
CDR3: CASSLRPNGDTQYF
DNA: TGTGCCAGCAGTTTAAGGCCCAACGGGGATACGCAGTATTTT

D: -
size: -
J: TRBJ1-2
V: TRBV5-1
CDR3: CASRQLLETNYGYTF
DNA: TGCGCCAGCAGGCAACTCCTAGAGACCAACTATGGCTACACCTTC

D: -
size: -
J: TRBJ2-2
V: TRBV11-3
CDR3: CASSFRGDTGELFF
DNA: TGTGCCAGCAGCTTCAGGGGGGACACCGGGGAGCTGTTTTTT

D: TRBD2
size: -
J: TRBJ2-7
V: TRBV11-2
CDR3: CASRPWPPRAGGYEQYF
DNA: TGTGCCAGCAGGCCCTGGCCCCCCCGAGCGGGAGGCTACGAGCAGTACTTC

D: TRBD1
size: medium-sized
J: TRBJ1-1
V: TRBV13
CDR3: CASSDFYRGENTEAFF
DNA: TGTGCCAGCAGCGACTTCTACAGGGGGGAGAACACTGAAGCTTTCTTT

D: -
size: -
J: TRBJ1-2
V: TRBV7-2
CDR3: CASSLEGENGYTF
DNA: TGTGCCAGCAGCTTAGAGGGGGAAAATGGCTACACCTTC

D: -
size: -
J: TRBJ1-3
V: TRBV25-1
CDR3: CASSGVWAAGNTIYF
DNA: TGTGCCAGCAGTGGAGTTTGGGCAGCTGGAAACACCATATATTTT

D: -
size: -
J: TRBJ2-1
V: TRBV27
CDR3: CASSLSVRESRNEQFF
DNA: TGTGCCAGCAGTTTATCAGTGAGGGAAAGTCGCAATGAGCAGTTCTTC

D: TRBD2
size: once
J: TRBJ2-5
V: TRBV5-1
CDR3: CASSLPGTSVNQETQYF
DNA: TGCGCCAGCAGCTTACCCGGGACTAGCGTCAATCAAGAGACCCAGTACTTC

D: TRBD2
size: -
J: TRBJ2-5
V: TRBV7-9
CDR3: CASSPPTSGRETQYF
DNA: TGTGCCAGCAGCCCACCTACTAGCGGGAGGGAGACCCAGTACTTC

D: -
size: once
J: TRBJ2-7
V: TRBV19
CDR3: CASSPSWDNSYEQYF
DNA: TGTGCCAGTAGTCCTAGCTGGGACAACTCCTACGAGCAGTACTTC

D: -
size: -
J: TRBJ2-2
V: TRBV4-1
CDR3: CASSHGTRATGELFF
DNA: TGCGCCAGCAGCCATGGGACAAGGGCCACCGGGGAGCTGTTTTTT

D: -
size: few
J: TRBJ1-2
V: TRBV18
CDR3: CASSPDDRGGYTF
DNA: TGTGCCAGCTCACCCGACGACAGAGGAGGCTACACCTTC

D: TRBD2
size: once
J: TRBJ2-1
V: TRBV5-1
CDR3: CASSTSSGDAYNEQFF
DNA: TGCGCCAGCAGCACCTCTAGCGGGGATGCCTACAATGAGCAGTTCTTC

D: -
size: -
J: TRBJ1-5
V: TRBV2
CDR3: CASSHDGNQPQHF
DNA: TGTGCCAGCAGTCACGACGGGAATCAGCCCCAGCATTTT

D: -
size: -
J: TRBJ2-2
V: TRBV9
CDR3: CASSVALIESNTGELFF
DNA: TGTGCCAGCAGCGTAGCTCTTATCGAGTCCAACACCGGGGAGCTGTTTTTT

D: -
size: -
J: TRBJ2-5
V: TRBV9
CDR3: CASSVLEQETQYF
DNA: TGTGCCAGCAGCGTACTAGAACAAGAGACCCAGTACTTC

D: -
size: -
J: TRBJ1-1
V: TRBV29-1
CDR3: CSVRRRKAFF
DNA: TGCAGCGTTCGACGGAGAAAAGCTTTCTTT

D: -
size: -
J: TRBJ2-4
V: TRBV5-4
CDR3: CASSLDRPSYDLAKNIQYF
DNA: TGTGCCAGCAGCTTGGACCGGCCTAGTTACGATCTAGCCAAAAACATTCAGTACTTC

D: -
size: -
J: TRBJ1-6
V: TRBV4-2
CDR3: CASSQDATSGAPLHF
DNA: TGTGCCAGCAGCCAAGATGCGACAAGCGGGGCACCCCTCCACTTT

D: TRBD2
size: -
J: TRBJ2-1
V: TRBV29-1
CDR3: CSAPSGGGNEQFF
DNA: TGCAGCGCCCCTAGCGGGGGGGGCAATGAGCAGTTCTTC

D: TRBD1
size: few
J: TRBJ2-7
V: TRBV7-9
CDR3: CASSPIWDRTSEQYF
DNA: TGTGCCAGCAGCCCTATTTGGGACAGAACTTCCGAGCAGTACTTC

D: -
size: -
J: TRBJ2-2
V: TRBV2
CDR3: CASSLEWGGADETGELFF
DNA: TGTGCCAGCAGTCTGGAATGGGGCGGGGCGGACGAGACCGGGGAGCTGTTTTTT

D: TRBD1
size: -
J: TRBJ1-1
V: TRBV19
CDR3: CASRWGQGLPNTEAFF
DNA: TGTGCCAGTAGATGGGGACAGGGTCTACCGAACACTGAAGCTTTCTTT

D: -
size: -
J: TRBJ1-1
V: TRBV19
CDR3: CASSLSGGGNTEAFF
DNA: TGTGCCAGTAGTCTCTCCGGCGGGGGGAACACTGAAGCTTTCTTT

D: -
size: -
J: TRBJ1-1
V: TRBV18
CDR3: CASSYLILGAMNTEAFF
DNA: TGTGCCAGCTCATACTTGATTTTGGGAGCTATGAACACTGAAGCTTTCTTT

D: -
size: -
J: TRBJ2-4
V: TRBV21-1
CDR3: CASSNRVRDSPSLPDKNIQYF
DNA: TGTGCCAGCAGCAACCGAGTGCGGGACAGTCCGTCTCTTCCAGACAAAAACATTCAGTACTTC

D: -
size: -
J: TRBJ2-1
V: TRBV2
CDR3: CASRASESYNEQFF
DNA: TGTGCCAGCAGGGCTAGCGAATCCTACAATGAGCAGTTCTTC

D: -
size: -
J: TRBJ2-1
V: TRBV28
CDR3: CASRLRDTLYNEQFF
DNA: TGTGCCAGCAGGCTCCGGGACACCTTATACAATGAGCAGTTCTTC

D: TRBD1
size: -
J: TRBJ1-3
V: TRBV7-2
CDR3: CASSLGGGISGNTIYF
DNA: TGTGCCAGCAGCTTAGGAGGGGGCATCTCTGGAAACACCATATATTTT

D: TRBD2
size: -
J: TRBJ2-3
V: TRBV4-3
CDR3: CASSVLAGATDTQYF
DNA: TGCGCCAGCAGCGTCCTAGCGGGAGCGACAGATACGCAGTATTTT

D: -
size: -
J: TRBJ1-1
V: TRBV28
CDR3: CASSLGGDGNTEAFF
DNA: TGTGCCAGCAGTTTAGGGGGGGACGGGAACACTGAAGCTTTCTTT

D: TRBD1
size: -
J: TRBJ1-1
V: TRBV6-1
CDR3: CASSAGQALNTEAFF
DNA: TGTGCCAGCAGTGCAGGACAGGCTTTGAACACTGAAGCTTTCTTT

D: TRBD2
size: -
J: TRBJ2-3
V: TRBV19
CDR3: CASSKTLAGGPPDTQYF
DNA: TGTGCCAGTAGTAAAACACTAGCGGGAGGGCCCCCAGATACGCAGTATTTT

D: -
size: -
J: TRBJ2-2
V: TRBV19
CDR3: CASSSTGATGELFF
DNA: TGTGCCAGTAGTAGTACGGGAGCTACCGGGGAGCTGTTTTTT

D: -
size: -
J: TRBJ1-5
V: TRBV11-2
CDR3: CASSAGLGSNQPQHF
DNA: TGTGCCAGCAGCGCAGGACTCGGTAGCAATCAGCCCCAGCATTTT